A single sample gave rise to the 6 T cell receptor beta chains below, sequenced in a study of human T cells and chemical hapten exposure. Time point reported: patch test 1, 2 weeks after DPC sensitization. The treatment is: therapeutic diphenylcyclopropenone sensitization with weekly scalp DPC. One entry per CDR3 protein, called by TCRdb with MiXCR from the RACE reads. The sample lists 40,000 to 60,000 distinct CDR3 sequences; around 9.3% were seen once. The source material was whole blood, sampled in connection with sensitization to the hapten diphenylcyclopropenone (DPC). The receptors here all came from a woman aged 45-65 years with alopecia areata. Some clones in this sample may be carry-over from other donors' samples.

The chain joins TRBV6-1 to TRBJ1-2, with D unclear. Per germline, CDR1 MNHNS and CDR2 SASEGT. Trimming took 6 bases from V and 2 from J, leaving 13 bases between them. The length of the CDR3 is 14 residues. CDR3 region: CASRISADNYGYTF. In nucleotides, the CDR3 is TGTGCCAGCAGAATAAGTGCAGACAACTATGGCTACACCTTC.

This clonotype was seen only a few times. The chain carries TRBV29-1 and TRBJ1-1; D might be TRBD1 (5 bases). The CDR3 has 12 amino acids. CDR1 is SQVTM, CDR2 ANQGSEA, per germline. V was clipped by 3 bases and J by 5 bases, with 10 bases between them. CDR3 coding DNA: TGCAGCGTTGAGGGGGGGGAAACTGAAGCTTTCTTT. Its translation: CSVEGGETEAFF.

The chain joins TRBV12-3 or TRBV12-4 to TRBJ2-1; D may be TRBD1 or TRBD2 (5 bases each). This CDR3 has 11 residues. Trimming left V 7 bases short and J 9 bases short, with 10 bases between. Written as DNA, the CDR3 is TGTGCCAGCACCAGAGGGACTGAGCAGTTCTTC. This translates into CASTRGTEQFF.

The sample holds a few counts of this clonotype. V is TRBV18 and J is TRBJ1-2, with 11 positions matching TRBD1. There are 15 residues in the CDR3. The trim removed 4 bases at V and 3 bases at J, leaving 4 bases unmatched. The germline CDR1 and CDR2 sequences are KGHSH and LQKENI. The CDR3 nucleotides read TGTGCCAGCTCACGGACAGGGGGCCCGGACTATGGCTACACCTTC. Amino acids: CASSRTGGPDYGYTF.

This chain connects TRBV28 to TRBJ2-1, with a possible D match to TRBD1 (6 bases). The CDR3 is 13 amino acids. V shed 6 bases and J shed 3 bases, with 9 bases lying between them. The germline CDR1 and CDR2 sequences are MDHEN and SYDVKM. The DNA for the CDR3 is TGTGCCAGCAGACAGGGTTTCTACAATGAGCAGTTCTTC. Amino acid sequence: CASRQGFYNEQFF.

The chain uses TRBV3-1 and TRBJ1-3; 9 bases are shared with TRBD1. In germline, CDR1 is LGHDT, CDR2 YNNKEL (reference sequence). The CDR3 is 14 residues long. V lost 4 bases and J lost 2; bases outside the gene matches: 0. The CDR3 nucleotides read TGTGCCAGCAGCCGACAGGGGGCTGGAAACACCATATATTTT. Translating it yields CASSRQGAGNTIYF.